This paragraph covers one TCR beta chain sequence. This clone's antigen is unknown. Base qualities are not provided; no much larger clone lies one nucleotide away. Libraries were made using RT-PCR. The sequencer listed for this sample is NextSeq 550. TCRdb reprocessing: public reads trimmed at Q25 with fastp, clones called with MiXCR, in-frame beta chains kept. Each CDR3 protein gets just one entry, which takes the most common genes and DNA from the rows behind it. Across this sample there are hundreds of thousands of distinct CDR3 sequences, with under 20% seen only once. The ten largest clones add up to less than 9.5% of the sample. The CDR3 holds 15 amino acids from the cysteine to the phenylalanine. Only the CDR3 part of the read is kept: 45 bases, read in frame from the first base. V trim: 5 bases; J trim: 3 bases; unmatched bases: 6. CDR1 is given as SGHAT and CDR2 as FQDESV, both from the germline V gene (reference sequence).

The sample comes from a study of patients and donors after allogeneic stem cell transplantation (TCRdb year 2020). The chain employs TRBV11-1 and TRBJ2-7; TRBD1 fits 11 bases in the junction. The TCR sequence derives from a human donor who was either an allogeneic HSCT recipient or a stem cell or donor lymphocyte infusion donor (not recorded which). It is not recorded whose cells these are; they may come from a transplant donor. Sequencing input: blood, either unsorted or a sorted T cell fraction (not recorded which). The CDR3 amino acid sequence is: CASSLGTGGDYEQYF. The nucleotides are TGTGCCAGCAGCCTTGGGACAGGGGGTGACTACGAGCAGTACTTC.